Listed here are 21 T cell receptor beta chains from one sample, sequenced in a study of T cells in Graves' hyperthyroidism and ophthalmopathy. TCR beta CDR3 region amplification was performed from RNA transcripts. First-round RT-PCR of the TCR CDR3 relied on the HTBI primer set. TCRdb re-called the multiplex PCR reads with MiXCR, one entry per CDR3 protein. The sample records roughly 530,000 distinct CDR3 sequences, roughly a sixth being singletons. Source material: blood. The receptors originated from a woman aged 18 to 35 with Graves' ophthalmopathy.

The chain couples TRBV28 to TRBJ1-2; D not certain. V dropped 3 bases and J dropped 3 bases, with 14 bases sitting between them. The germline gives CDR1 MDHEN, CDR2 SYDVKM. The CDR3 consists of 15 residues. CDR3 bases: TGTGCCAGCAGTTTCGCTGCACCGACCTACTATGGCTACACCTTC. Translation: CASSFAAPTYYGYTF.

The genes are TRBV7-6 and TRBJ1-1; D may be TRBD1 (6 bases). Germline V gives CDR1 SGHVS, CDR2 FNYEAQ. The V end lost 3 bases, the J end lost 2 bases, and 13 bases lay between the germline ends. The CDR3 extends over 15 amino acids. The DNA for the CDR3 is TGTGCCAGCAGCTTGGAGGGGGAACTTAACACTGAAGCTTTCTTT. Translated, it gives CASSLEGELNTEAFF.

This clonotype was counted many times. The J gene is TRBJ2-3, the V gene TRBV7-8; weak D call: TRBD2 (6 bases). Germline loops: CDR1 SGHVS, CDR2 FQNEAQ. The length of the CDR3 is 16 residues. The V end lost 3 bases, the J end lost 6 bases, and 19 bases lay between the germline ends. The CDR3 here is CASSFRGGAPGDTQYF. The CDR3 DNA reads TGTGCCAGCAGCTTTAGGGGCGGGGCACCAGGGGATACGCAGTATTTT. Supplemented by reference TRBV7-8 and TRBJ2-3, the full variable domain reads GAGVSQSPRYKVAKRGQDVALRCDPISGHVSLFWYQQALGQGPEFLTYFQNEAQLDKSGLPSDRFFAERPEGSVSTLKIQRTQQEDSAVYLCASSFRGGAPGDTQYFGPGTRLTVL.

This clonotype was picked up many times. The chain combines TRBV7-2 with TRBJ2-3, with TRBD2 identical over 12 bases. Trimming removed 1 base from V and 9 bases from J; junction bases left unmatched: 5. The CDR3 spans 15 residues. Looked up from germline, CDR1 is SGHTA and CDR2 is FQGNSA. In DNA form, the CDR3 reads TGTGCCAGCAGCTTAGAACTAGCGGGAGGAGGGACGCAGTATTTT. Translation gives CASSLELAGGGTQYF.

The sample holds a few counts of this clonotype. V is TRBV30 and J is TRBJ1-6; possibly TRBD1 for D (6 bases). CDR1 GTSNPN and CDR2 SVGIG come from the germline V gene (reference sequence). Trimming pared 2 bases from V and 6 bases from J, leaving 14 bases between. This CDR3 spans 15 amino acids. CDR3 coding DNA: TGTGCCTGGAGTCTACAGGGATTTGCTAATTCACCCCTCCACTTT. This sequence encodes CAWSLQGFANSPLHF.

The J gene is TRBJ1-2, the V gene TRBV6-1, with D hard to call. Trimming took off 7 bases at V and 1 base at J, with 13 bases between the two ends. This CDR3 has 14 residues. From germline, CDR1 is MNHNS and CDR2 SASEGT. The DNA of the CDR3 is TGTGCCAGCACCGCCATCTCGATTAACTATGGCTACACCTTC. This sequence encodes CASTAISINYGYTF.

This clonotype was seen more than once but under ten times. A much larger clone differs by one base, so this may be a read error. The V gene is TRBV27, the J gene TRBJ2-7; D assignment may be TRBD1 or TRBD2 (5 bases each). Trimming removed 5 bases at V and 0 bases at J, with 11 bases between. Per germline, CDR1 MNHEY and CDR2 SMNVEV (reference sequence). The CDR3 totals 14 residues. The CDR3 region is CASSGRQISYEQYF. CDR3 bases: TGTGCCAGCAGTGGGAGACAGATCTCCTACGAGCAGTACTTC.

This clonotype appeared many times. This rearrangement joins TRBV7-9 to TRBJ2-3; 12 bases are shared with TRBD2. J lost 8 bases, V lost 1 base, and 10 bases had no gene match. The CDR3 is 17 residues long. Germline assignment: CDR1 SEHNR and CDR2 FQNEAQ (reference sequence). The CDR3 DNA reads TGTGCCAGCAGCTTAGTGACGGCTAGCGGGAGGGTCGGTACGCAGTATTTT. The encoded protein is CASSLVTASGRVGTQYF.

V usage is TRBV7-2 and J usage is TRBJ2-7; 14 bases fit TRBD2. The junction had 4 bases not matched to a gene; V was cut back by 6 bases and J by 0 bases. CDR3 length equals 16 residues. From germline, CDR1 is SGHTA and CDR2 FQGNSA. The CDR3 region is CASSWGLAGVSYEQYF. DNA for the CDR3: TGTGCCAGCAGTTGGGGACTAGCGGGAGTCTCCTACGAGCAGTACTTC.

This clonotype has ten or more counts. The chain combines TRBV6-1 with TRBJ1-1; the D gene is possibly TRBD1 (6 bases). Trimming shortened V by 1 base and J by 9 bases, and 18 bases separated the two germline ends. This CDR3 has 15 amino acids. Germline CDR1 is MNHNS and CDR2 is SASEGT. CDR3 DNA: TGTGCCAGCAGTGAAGGCTTAAGGGGGGGGGCGCAAGCTTTCTTT. It is translated as CASSEGLRGGAQAFF.

This clonotype was picked up a small number of times. The chain employs TRBV6-2 or TRBV6-3 and TRBJ2-1, with TRBD2 matching over 9 bases. This CDR3 region has 16 residues. From germline, CDR1 is MNHEY and CDR2 SVGEGT. Trimming at V came to 5 bases and at J to 1 base, leaving 6 bases not matched to a gene. CDR3 bases: TGTGCCAGCAGTCTGGGACTAGCCCTTTCCTACAATGAGCAGTTCTTC. Translation: CASSLGLALSYNEQFF.

This clonotype has a handful of counts. V and J are TRBV4-2 and TRBJ2-1; 10 positions match TRBD2. Germline loops: CDR1 LGHNA, CDR2 YNFKEQ. The V gene end was trimmed by 5 bases and the J gene end by 7 bases; junction bases not matched to a gene: 8. The CDR3 extends over 15 amino acids. In nucleotides, the CDR3 is TGTGCCAGCAGCGGGAGCGGGGGGGCCGAAAATGAGCAGTTCTTC. Protein product: CASSGSGGAENEQFF.

This clonotype was seen more than once but under ten times. This chain uses TRBV4-1 with TRBJ1-3, with 10 bases matching TRBD1. This CDR3 spans 16 amino acids. V shed 4 bases, J shed 4 bases, and the junction held 7 bases outside the gene matches. From germline, CDR1 is MGHRA and CDR2 YSYEKL. In DNA form, the CDR3 reads TGCGCCAGCAGCCCGGCCGGGACAGGGGCCGGAAACACCATATATTTT. Residues: CASSPAGTGAGNTIYF.

This clonotype has ten or more counts. This chain joins TRBV2 and TRBJ1-2; 11 nucleotides agree with TRBD1. Germline CDR1 is SNHLY and CDR2 is FYNNEI. Trimming removed 1 base from V and 8 bases from J; junction bases left unmatched: 6. This CDR3 comprises 15 residues. DNA of the CDR3: TGTGCCAGCAGTGAAGGGGGACAGGGGGTAAGGGGCTACACCTTC. It codes for CASSEGGQGVRGYTF.

This clonotype turned up a few times. The chain couples TRBV9 to TRBJ1-2; D is unresolved. The CDR3 sequence is 13 residues long. V was trimmed by 0 bases and J by 8 bases, leaving 11 bases between them. Germline V gene sequence: CDR1 SGDLS, CDR2 YYNGEE. CDR3 in DNA: TGTGCCAGCAGCGTAGGGGGATCGGGCGGCTACACCTTC. As protein: CASSVGGSGGYTF. The full variable domain, its missing parts supplied by reference TRBV9 and TRBJ1-2, is DSGVTQTPKHLITATGQRVTLRCSPRSGDLSVYWYQQSLDQGLQFLIQYYNGEERAKGNILERFSAQQFPDLHSELNLSSLELGDSALYFCASSVGGSGGYTFGSGTRLTVV.

The rearrangement joins TRBV11-3 to TRBJ1-2; D perhaps matches TRBD1 (5 bases). CDR1 is SGHNT, CDR2 YENEEA, per germline. The CDR3 totals 12 residues. Between the trimmed V and J ends, which lost 5 bases and 4 bases, there was a span of 8 bases. The CDR3 bases are TGTGCCAGCAGCGCCGGGGGCTATGGCTACACCTTC. It encodes CASSAGGYGYTF. Full variable domain (rest looked up from reference TRBV11-3 and TRBJ1-2): EAGVVQSPRYKIIEKKQPVAFWCNPISGHNTLYWYLQNLGQGPELLIRYENEEAVDDSQLPKDRFSAERLKGVDSTLKIQPAELGDSAVYLCASSAGGYGYTFGSGTRLTVV.

The genes are TRBV9 and TRBJ2-3; D is undetermined. The germline V and J ends were trimmed by 7 bases and 1 base, with 13 bases remaining between them. The CDR3 is 14 residues long. CDR1 SGDLS and CDR2 YYNGEE come from the germline V gene. This CDR3 reads CASCSDGGTDTQYF. In DNA form, the CDR3 reads TGTGCCAGCTGTTCTGATGGGGGCACAGATACGCAGTATTTT.

This clonotype was observed a few times. The CDR3 bases are TGCAGTGCTAGTCCGACGAAACAAAATCAGCCCCAGCATTTT. Its protein product is CSASPTKQNQPQHF. The chain is built from TRBV20-1 and TRBJ1-5; D unresolved. CDR1 and CDR2 (germline): DFQATT, SNEGSKA (reference sequence). The V and J ends lost 3 bases and 4 bases respectively, with 13 bases between them. The CDR3 runs to 14 residues.

The rearrangement joins TRBV28 to TRBJ2-3; maybe TRBD2 (5 bases). This CDR3 region has 11 residues. The V end was cut by 2 bases, the J end by 14 bases, with 11 bases between. Germline V gene lookup returns CDR1 MDHEN and CDR2 SYDVKM. The CDR3 here is CASSLGLGRYF. The CDR3 DNA sequence: TGTGCCAGCAGTTTAGGACTTGGGCGGTATTTT. The variable domain in full, with the rest retrieved from reference TRBV28 and TRBJ2-3, is DVKVTQSSRYLVKRTGEKVFLECVQDMDHENMFWYRQDPGLGLRLIYFSYDVKMKEKGDIPEGYSVSREKKERFSLILESASTNQTSMYLCASSLGLGRYFGPGTRLTVL.

This clonotype came up many times. This chain uses TRBV10-3 with TRBJ2-5, with D uncertain. Germline assignment: CDR1 ENHRY and CDR2 SYGVKD. V was clipped by 3 bases and J by 2 bases, with 10 bases between them. CDR3 size: 14 residues. The CDR3 sequence: CAISERWAQETQYF. CDR3 sequence (DNA): TGTGCCATCAGTGAAAGGTGGGCTCAAGAGACCCAGTACTTC.

The sample holds a few counts of this clonotype. The gene calls are TRBV4-1 and TRBJ2-1, with 10 nucleotides matching TRBD2. Germline assignment: CDR1 MGHRA and CDR2 YSYEKL. The CDR3 runs 18 residues. V was clipped by 1 base and J by 5 bases; unmatched bases: 11. The CDR3 spells CASSQGGAGTSAHNEQFF. CDR3 nucleotide sequence: TGCGCCAGCAGCCAAGGTGGGGCGGGGACTAGCGCCCACAATGAGCAGTTCTTC.